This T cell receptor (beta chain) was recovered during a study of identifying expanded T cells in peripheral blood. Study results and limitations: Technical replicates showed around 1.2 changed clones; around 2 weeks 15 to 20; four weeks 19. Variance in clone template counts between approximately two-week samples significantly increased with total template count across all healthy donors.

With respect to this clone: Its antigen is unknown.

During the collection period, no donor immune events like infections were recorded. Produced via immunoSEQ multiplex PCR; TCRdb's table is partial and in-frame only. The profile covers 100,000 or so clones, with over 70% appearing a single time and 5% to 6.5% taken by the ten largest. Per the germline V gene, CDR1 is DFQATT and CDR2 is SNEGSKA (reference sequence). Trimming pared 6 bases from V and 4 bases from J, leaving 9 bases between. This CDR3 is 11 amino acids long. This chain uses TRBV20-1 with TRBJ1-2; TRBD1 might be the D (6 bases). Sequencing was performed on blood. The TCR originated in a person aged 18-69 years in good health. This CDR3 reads CSAGGGYGYTF. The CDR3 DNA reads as TGCAGTGCCGGAGGGGGCTATGGCTACACCTTC.